The 18 T cell receptor beta chains below come from one sample, sequenced in a study of blood T cell repertoires in COVID-19. Profiled with immunoSEQ multiplex PCR; TCRdb holds only in-frame clones, not every one. This table has over 200,000 clones, 83% appearing once. The material sequenced was peripheral blood. Every receptor here comes from a woman in her seventies with active or convalescent COVID-19.

V usage is TRBV6-2 or TRBV6-3 and J usage is TRBJ2-7; 9 bases align to TRBD1. The CDR3 runs 16 residues. Germline V gene sequence: CDR1 MNHEY, CDR2 SVGEGT. V dropped 6 bases and J dropped 3; count of bases not matched to a gene: 12. The CDR3 nucleotides are TGTGCCAGCAGCATAATCGGGACAGGGTTTCGCTACGAGCAGTACTTC. Protein product: CASSIIGTGFRYEQYF.

The V gene is TRBV11-2, the J gene TRBJ1-2, with D perhaps TRBD1 (6 bases). V was clipped by 3 bases and J by 8 bases, with 13 bases between them. Germline CDR1 reads SGHAT; CDR2 reads FQNNGV. CDR3 size: 13 residues. CDR3 residues: CASSFGAGDGYTF. CDR3 DNA: TGTGCCAGCAGCTTCGGGGCAGGGGACGGCTACACCTTC. The entire variable domain, with the rest obtained from reference TRBV11-2 and TRBJ1-2, is as follows: EAGVAQSPRYKIIEKRQSVAFWCNPISGHATLYWYQQILGQGPKLLIQFQNNGVVDDSQLPKDRFSAERLKGVDSTLKIQPAKLEDSAVYLCASSFGAGDGYTFGSGTRLTVV.

The chain recombines TRBV3-1 (or the pseudogene TRBV3-2) with TRBJ2-7, with 7 bases identical to TRBD1. The CDR3 runs 14 residues. Germline CDR1 and CDR2: LGHDT and YNNKEL (reference sequence). V lost 0 bases, J lost 3 bases, and 2 bases stayed unmatched. The DNA of the CDR3 is TGTGCCAGCAGCCAAGATTGGACAGGCTACGAGCAGTACTTC. Amino acids: CASSQDWTGYEQYF.

The chain employs TRBV30 and TRBJ1-6; no clear D gene. V lost 2 bases and J lost 8, with 10 bases in between. The CDR3 runs to 13 residues. Germline CDR1 reads GTSNPN; CDR2 reads SVGIG (reference sequence). The CDR3 nucleotides read TGTGCCTGGAGTTCCGGGTTTGATTCACCCCTCCACTTT. Its protein product is CAWSSGFDSPLHF.

A few counts support this clone. CDR3 sequence reads: CASSLDRQGNQYF. CDR3 DNA sequence: TGTGCCAGCAGCTTAGATCGGCAGGGGAACCAGTACTTC. V is TRBV11-2 and J is TRBJ2-5; D is perhaps TRBD1 (6 bases). This CDR3 spans 13 amino acids. Trimming took 0 bases from V and 10 from J, leaving 12 bases between them. Germline V CDR1 and CDR2: SGHAT, FQNNGV.

J is TRBJ2-1 and V is TRBV10-3; 7 nucleotides align to TRBD2. CDR1 ENHRY and CDR2 SYGVKD come from the germline V gene. The CDR3 extends over 15 amino acids. V was clipped by 6 bases and J by 0 bases; unmatched bases: 5. The chain's CDR3 is CAIRGGLGSYNEQFF. Written as DNA, the CDR3 is TGTGCCATCAGGGGTGGACTAGGCTCCTACAATGAGCAGTTCTTC.

The chain uses TRBV7-8 and TRBJ2-7, with D possibly matching TRBD2 (6 bases). The V and J ends lost 5 bases and 6 bases respectively, with 8 bases between them. Germline CDR1 SGHVS, CDR2 FQNEAQ. CDR3 size: 11 residues. The CDR3 DNA reads TGTGCCAGCAGCCGCGGGGTCGAGCAGTACTTC. Translated, it gives CASSRGVEQYF.

The rearrangement uses TRBV19 and TRBJ2-4, with D possibly TRBD2 on 6 matching bases. Trimming pared 4 bases from V and 7 bases from J, leaving 11 bases between. The CDR3 covers 13 residues. Germline V lookup: CDR1 LNHDA, CDR2 SQIVND (reference sequence). CDR3 sequence (DNA): TGTGCCAGTAGTAAAGGGGACTTGAACATTCAGTACTTC. Its translation is CASSKGDLNIQYF. The whole variable domain, remainder taken from reference TRBV19 and TRBJ2-4, is DGGITQSPKYLFRKEGQNVTLSCEQNLNHDAMYWYRQDPGQGLRLIYYSQIVNDFQKGDIAEGYSVSREKKESFPLTVTSAQKNPTAFYLCASSKGDLNIQYFGAGTRLSVL.

This chain's CDR3 is CASSEQGLREAFF. The CDR3 DNA sequence: TGTGCCAGCAGTGAACAGGGGTTGAGGGAAGCTTTCTTT. V usage is TRBV28 and J usage is TRBJ1-1; 7 bases align to TRBD1. This CDR3 spans 13 amino acids. After removal of 5 bases from V and 8 bases from J, the junction contained 8 bases not matched to a gene. Germline lookup yields CDR1 MDHEN and CDR2 SYDVKM.

This chain uses TRBV12-3 or TRBV12-4 with TRBJ1-2, with 8 bases fitting TRBD1. This CDR3 spans 13 amino acids. Unmatched junction bases numbered 6, after V lost 6 bases and J lost 6 bases. This CDR3 is CASRVQGEDGYTF. The CDR3 coding sequence is TGTGCCAGCAGAGTACAGGGGGAGGATGGCTACACCTTC.

The chain uses TRBV28 and TRBJ1-5; TRBD1 agrees at 10 bases. After removal of 11 bases from V and 4 bases from J, the junction contained 8 bases not matched to a gene. The CDR3 runs 14 residues. Germline V gene data show CDR1 as MDHEN and CDR2 as SYDVKM. The CDR3 nucleotides read TGTGCCTCCCGGGACAGGGGAAGGAATCAGCCCCAGCATTTT. It codes for CASRDRGRNQPQHF.

The chain has TRBV24-1 and TRBJ1-1; tentatively, D is TRBD1 (6 bases). The CDR3 loop spans 12 amino acids. V gave up 6 bases and J gave up 6 bases, with 10 bases separating them. Germline CDR1 KGHDR, CDR2 SFDVKD. The CDR3 sequence: CATSIQGAEAFF. CDR3 nucleotides: TGTGCCACCAGTATACAGGGCGCTGAAGCTTTCTTT.

This sequence joins TRBV7-6 and TRBJ1-2; TRBD1 might be the D (5 bases). The CDR3 runs to 14 residues. V dropped 1 base and J dropped 7 bases, with 13 bases sitting between them. Germline CDR1 SGHVS, CDR2 FNYEAQ. The CDR3 protein is CASSLGTGGGGYTF. The DNA for the CDR3 is TGTGCCAGCAGCTTAGGGACTGGGGGAGGTGGCTACACCTTC.

The chain recombines TRBV5-1 with TRBJ1-4; tentative D call: TRBD1 (5 bases). The germline gives CDR1 SGHRS, CDR2 YFSETQ. V lost 3 bases to trimming and J lost 7 bases, with 10 bases between them. CDR3 length: 13 amino acids. CDR3 sequence reads: CASSSQGSEKLFF. For the CDR3, the DNA is TGCGCCAGCAGCTCCCAGGGTAGTGAAAAACTGTTTTTT.

The chain joins TRBV28 to TRBJ2-7; 8 bases are shared with TRBD1. Per the germline V gene, CDR1 is MDHEN and CDR2 is SYDVKM. CDR3 length: 12 residues. V was clipped by 9 bases and J by 2 bases; unmatched bases: 3. The DNA for the CDR3 is TGTGCCAGTGGACAGGGTCCCTACGAGCAGTACTTC. Translating gives CASGQGPYEQYF.

The chain has TRBV10-3 and TRBJ1-2; the match to TRBD1 covers 12 bases. V lost 2 bases, J lost 8 bases, and 6 bases stayed unmatched. The CDR3 is 15 residues long. Per the germline V gene, CDR1 is ENHRY and CDR2 is SYGVKD. This chain's CDR3 is CAISEDRDRGQGYTF. The CDR3 region has the DNA TGTGCCATCAGTGAGGACCGGGACAGGGGGCAGGGCTACACCTTC.

The table lists this clone with a few counts. The chain joins TRBV28 to TRBJ2-7, with 8 bases lining up with TRBD2. V dropped 6 bases and J dropped 3; count of bases not matched to a gene: 13. The length of the CDR3 is 16 residues. Germline lookup yields CDR1 MDHEN and CDR2 SYDVKM. CDR3 DNA sequence: TGTGCCAGCAGCCCCTCAGCGGGAGTTGGTCTCTACGAGCAGTACTTC. Its protein is CASSPSAGVGLYEQYF.

For the CDR3, the DNA is TGTGCAAGTCGCTTAGCTATGGACAGGGAAAGGGGTACTAGCACAGATACGCAGTATTTT. Amino acids: CASRLAMDRERGTSTDTQYF. V usage is TRBV12-2 and J usage is TRBJ2-3; TRBD1 is the table's D call, not checked against the DNA. TRBV12-2 is noted as a pseudogene. This CDR3 spans 20 amino acids.